Below, 10 T cell receptor beta chains from the same sample are listed, as sequenced in a study of radiation and T cells in renal cell carcinoma. Produced via immunoSEQ multiplex PCR; TCRdb's table is partial and in-frame only. The data show 140,000 to 150,000 clones, roughly 90% seen once. Specified time point: baseline pretreatment blood. Treatment defined: 15 Gy SBRT to primary tumor, nephrectomy 4 weeks later. Here the sequenced sample was blood, taken from a patient whose treatment included radiotherapy and nephrectomy. These receptors came from a woman aged 70-85 years with renal cell carcinoma.

The CDR3 sequence: CASSPGQGRDTTEAFF. In DNA, the CDR3 is TGCGCCAGCAGCCCCGGACAGGGCCGTGATACTACTGAAGCTTTCTTT. The J gene is TRBJ1-1, the V gene TRBV5-1; 8 nucleotides match TRBD1. Germline V gene sequence: CDR1 SGHRS, CDR2 YFSETQ. The V gene end was trimmed by 4 bases and the J gene end by 5 bases; junction bases not matched to a gene: 13. The CDR3 contains 16 residues. The full variable domain, its missing parts supplied by reference TRBV5-1 and TRBJ1-1, is KAGVTQTPRYLIKTRGQQVTLSCSPISGHRSVSWYQQTPGQGLQFLFEYFSETQRNKGNFPGRFSGRQFSNSRSEMNVSTLELGDSALYLCASSPGQGRDTTEAFFGQGTRLTVV.

This sequence joins TRBV27 and TRBJ2-1, with D unclear. Germline V gene sequence: CDR1 MNHEY, CDR2 SMNVEV (reference sequence). Trimming took off 4 bases at V and 15 bases at J, with 16 bases between the two ends. The CDR3 totals 12 residues. The CDR3 bases are TGTGCCAGCAGTTACCGAGAGGCCCGGCTGTTCTTC. Protein sequence: CASSYREARLFF.

V and J are TRBV5-1 and TRBJ1-5, with D perhaps matching TRBD1 (5 bases). This CDR3 has 15 residues. V was cut by 7 bases and J by 3 bases, with 17 bases left in between. In germline, CDR1 is SGHRS, CDR2 YFSETQ. Written as DNA, the CDR3 is TGCGCCAGCTCAGCCAGGGAGGGGAACAATCAGCCCCAGCATTTT. Translated, it gives CASSAREGNNQPQHF.

V gene TRBV7-6 combines with J gene TRBJ2-7; TRBD2 might be the D (7 bases). Germline-derived CDR1 and CDR2 are SGHVS and FNYEAQ. V lost 2 bases and J lost 2, with 25 bases in between. The CDR3 runs 19 residues. CDR3 in DNA: TGTGCCAGCAGCTTATCCCCCAGTGGTGGGGGGGCGTCCCCCTACGAGCAGTACTTC. Protein: CASSLSPSGGGASPYEQYF.

V usage is TRBV11-3 and J usage is TRBJ1-1; D perhaps matches TRBD1 (6 bases). This CDR3 comprises 16 residues. V dropped 5 bases and J dropped 5 bases, with 21 bases sitting between them. Per the germline V gene, CDR1 is SGHNT and CDR2 is YENEEA. CDR3 protein: CASSPMVGAGRTEAFF. In DNA, the CDR3 is TGTGCCAGCAGCCCCATGGTGGGGGCGGGGAGGACTGAAGCTTTCTTT. The complete variable domain, with remaining parts taken from reference TRBV11-3 and TRBJ1-1, reads EAGVVQSPRYKIIEKKQPVAFWCNPISGHNTLYWYLQNLGQGPELLIRYENEEAVDDSQLPKDRFSAERLKGVDSTLKIQPAELGDSAVYLCASSPMVGAGRTEAFFGQGTRLTVV.

J is TRBJ1-5 and V is TRBV4-3; 8 nucleotides align to TRBD1. Germline V gene sequence: CDR1 LGHNA, CDR2 YSLEER. J lost 3 bases, V lost 2 bases, and 3 bases had no gene match. The CDR3 covers 15 residues. The CDR3 coding sequence is TGCGCCAGCAGCCAAAGGACAGGGCCCAATCAGCCCCAGCATTTT. Protein sequence: CASSQRTGPNQPQHF.

The chain joins TRBV11-1 to TRBJ1-1, with a possible D match to TRBD1 (5 bases). V shed 5 bases and J shed 2 bases, with 12 bases lying between them. The CDR3 has 14 amino acids. Germline V lookup: CDR1 SGHAT, CDR2 FQDESV (reference sequence). The CDR3 is CASSPGTVNTEAFF. The CDR3 DNA sequence: TGTGCCAGCAGCCCCGGGACGGTTAACACTGAAGCTTTCTTT.

The chain links TRBV27 to TRBJ2-7; 7 bases match TRBD1. The CDR3 length is 15 residues. Trimming removed 6 bases from V and 0 bases from J; junction bases left unmatched: 8. Germline V lookup: CDR1 MNHEY, CDR2 SMNVEV (reference sequence). The CDR3 sequence is CASRRQGFSSYEQYF. The CDR3, as DNA: TGTGCCAGCAGGCGACAGGGATTCAGCTCCTACGAGCAGTACTTC.

The chain links TRBV6-1 to TRBJ2-1, with D perhaps TRBD2 (5 bases). The V gene's germline CDR1 is MNHNS and CDR2 SASEGT. The CDR3 consists of 16 residues. Trimming stripped 2 bases from V and 6 bases from J, with 17 bases between. The CDR3: CASSETTGFGSNEQFF. The CDR3 DNA is TGTGCCAGCAGTGAAACCACGGGATTCGGCTCCAATGAGCAGTTCTTC.

The chain links TRBV7-2 to TRBJ1-3; D may be TRBD1 (5 bases). Looked up from germline, CDR1 is SGHTA and CDR2 is FQGNSA. With 4 bases removed from V and 2 bases from J, the gap between germline ends came to 6 bases. CDR3 length: 13 amino acids. The CDR3 sequence is CASSWDPGNTIYF. CDR3 bases: TGTGCCAGCAGCTGGGACCCTGGAAACACCATATATTTT.